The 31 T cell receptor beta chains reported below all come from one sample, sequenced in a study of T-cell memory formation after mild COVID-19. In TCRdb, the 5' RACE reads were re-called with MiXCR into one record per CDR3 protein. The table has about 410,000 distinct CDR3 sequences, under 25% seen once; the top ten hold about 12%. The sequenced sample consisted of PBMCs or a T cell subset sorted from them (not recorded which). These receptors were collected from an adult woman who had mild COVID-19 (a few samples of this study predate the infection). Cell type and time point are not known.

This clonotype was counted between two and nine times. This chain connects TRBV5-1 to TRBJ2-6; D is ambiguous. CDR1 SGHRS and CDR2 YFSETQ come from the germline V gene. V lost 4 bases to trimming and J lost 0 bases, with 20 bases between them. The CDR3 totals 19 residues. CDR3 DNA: TGCGCCAGCAGCCCCCGAACTGGCAGGTTGAGCTCTGGGGCCAACGTCCTGACTTTC. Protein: CASSPRTGRLSSGANVLTF.

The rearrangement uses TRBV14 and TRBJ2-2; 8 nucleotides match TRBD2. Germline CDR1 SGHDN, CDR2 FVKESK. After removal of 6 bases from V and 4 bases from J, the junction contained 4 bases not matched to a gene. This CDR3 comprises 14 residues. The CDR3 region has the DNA TGTGCCAGCAGACACGGGGGGGCCACCGGGGAGCTGTTTTTT. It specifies CASRHGGATGELFF.

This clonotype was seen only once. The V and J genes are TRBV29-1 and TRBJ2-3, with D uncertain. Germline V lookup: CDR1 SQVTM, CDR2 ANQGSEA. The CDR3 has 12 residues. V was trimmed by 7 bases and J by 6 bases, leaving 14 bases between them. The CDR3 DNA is TGCAGCGCCCAACACGGCGAGGATACGCAGTATTTT. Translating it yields CSAQHGEDTQYF.

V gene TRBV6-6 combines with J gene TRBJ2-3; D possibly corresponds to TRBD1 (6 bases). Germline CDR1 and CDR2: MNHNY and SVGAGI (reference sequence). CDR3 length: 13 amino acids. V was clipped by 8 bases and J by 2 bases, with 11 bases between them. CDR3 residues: CASRAGATDTQYF. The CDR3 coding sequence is TGTGCCAGCCGGGCAGGGGCCACAGATACGCAGTATTTT.

The CDR3, as DNA: TGCGCCAGCAGTCGGGAAGGAAGCTCCTACAATGAGCAGTTCTTC. This sequence encodes CASSREGSSYNEQFF. The chain links TRBV5-1 to TRBJ2-1; D is possibly TRBD2 (5 bases). This CDR3 has 15 amino acids. V was pared by 5 bases and J by 0 bases, with 12 bases between. The germline gives CDR1 SGHRS, CDR2 YFSETQ.

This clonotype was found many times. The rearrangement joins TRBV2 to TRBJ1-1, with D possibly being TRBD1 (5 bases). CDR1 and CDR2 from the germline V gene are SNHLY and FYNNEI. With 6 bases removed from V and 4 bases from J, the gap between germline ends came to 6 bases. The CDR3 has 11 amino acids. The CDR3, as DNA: TGTGCCAGCAGGGGGCCCACTGAAGCTTTCTTT. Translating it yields CASRGPTEAFF.

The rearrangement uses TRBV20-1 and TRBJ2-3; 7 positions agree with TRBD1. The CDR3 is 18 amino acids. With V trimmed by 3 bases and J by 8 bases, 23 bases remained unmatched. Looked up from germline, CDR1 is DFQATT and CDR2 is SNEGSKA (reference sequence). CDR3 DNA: TGCAGTGCTAGTGACCGGATTAGCAAGGGACAGTCTTTGGGTACGCAGTATTTT. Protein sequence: CSASDRISKGQSLGTQYF.

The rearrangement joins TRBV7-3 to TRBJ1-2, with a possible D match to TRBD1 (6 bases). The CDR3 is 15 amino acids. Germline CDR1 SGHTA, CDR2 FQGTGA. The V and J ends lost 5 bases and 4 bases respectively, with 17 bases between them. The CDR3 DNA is TGTGCCAGCAGCACCAAGCCGGGACAAATCTATGGCTACACCTTC. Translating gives CASSTKPGQIYGYTF. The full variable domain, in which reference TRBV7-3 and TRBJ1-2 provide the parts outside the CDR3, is GAGVSQTPSNKVTEKGKYVELRCDPISGHTALYWYRQSLGQGPEFLIYFQGTGAADDSGLPNDRFFAVRPEGSVSTLKIQRTERGDSAVYLCASSTKPGQIYGYTFGSGTRLTVV.

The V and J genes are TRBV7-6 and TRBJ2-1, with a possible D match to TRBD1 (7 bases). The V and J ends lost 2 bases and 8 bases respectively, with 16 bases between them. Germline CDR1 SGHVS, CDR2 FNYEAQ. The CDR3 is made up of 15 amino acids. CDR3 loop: CASSLSSTGEDEQFF. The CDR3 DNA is TGTGCCAGCAGCTTATCCTCCACAGGGGAGGATGAGCAGTTCTTC.

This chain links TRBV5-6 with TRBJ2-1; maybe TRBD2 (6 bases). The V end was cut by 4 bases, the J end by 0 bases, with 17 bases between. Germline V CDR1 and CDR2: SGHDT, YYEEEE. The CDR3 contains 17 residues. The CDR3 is CASSQKKGLSSYNEQFF. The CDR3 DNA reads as TGTGCCAGCAGCCAAAAAAAGGGACTTAGCTCCTACAATGAGCAGTTCTTC.

The CDR3 DNA follows: TGCGCCAGCAGCATCGGACAGGGGCGCTATGGCTACACCTTC. The encoded protein is CASSIGQGRYGYTF. V and J are TRBV5-1 and TRBJ1-2; 9 bases line up with TRBD1. The V and J ends lost 4 bases and 4 bases, in that order; junction bases with no gene match: 5. CDR3 size: 14 residues. CDR1 is SGHRS, CDR2 YFSETQ, per germline.

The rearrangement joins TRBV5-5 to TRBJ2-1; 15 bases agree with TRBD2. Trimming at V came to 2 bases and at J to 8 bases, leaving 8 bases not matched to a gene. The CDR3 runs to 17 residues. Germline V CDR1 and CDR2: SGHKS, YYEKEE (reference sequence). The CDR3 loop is CASSFWTSGRAKDEQFF. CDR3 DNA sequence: TGTGCCAGCAGCTTCTGGACTAGCGGGAGGGCCAAGGATGAGCAGTTCTTC.

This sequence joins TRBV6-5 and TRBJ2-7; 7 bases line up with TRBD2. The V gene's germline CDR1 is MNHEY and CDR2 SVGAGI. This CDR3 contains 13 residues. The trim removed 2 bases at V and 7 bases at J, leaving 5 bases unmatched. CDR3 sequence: CASSYGGVYEQYF. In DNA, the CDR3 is TGTGCCAGCAGTTACGGGGGGGTTTATGAGCAGTACTTC.

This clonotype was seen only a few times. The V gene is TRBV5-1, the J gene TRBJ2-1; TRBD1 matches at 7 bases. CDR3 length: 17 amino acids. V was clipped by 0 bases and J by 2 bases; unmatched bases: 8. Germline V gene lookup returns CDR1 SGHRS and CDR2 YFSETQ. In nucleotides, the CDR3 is TGCGCCAGCAGCTTGGTGCCCCGGGACAGAACCTACAATGAGCAGTTCTTC. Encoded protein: CASSLVPRDRTYNEQFF. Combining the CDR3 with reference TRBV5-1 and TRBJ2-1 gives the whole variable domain KAGVTQTPRYLIKTRGQQVTLSCSPISGHRSVSWYQQTPGQGLQFLFEYFSETQRNKGNFPGRFSGRQFSNSRSEMNVSTLELGDSALYLCASSLVPRDRTYNEQFFGPGTRLTVL.

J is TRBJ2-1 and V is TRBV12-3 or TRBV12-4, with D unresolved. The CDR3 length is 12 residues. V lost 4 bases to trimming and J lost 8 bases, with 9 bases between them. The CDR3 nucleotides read TGTGCCAGCAGTTCCCCGAGAGATGAGCAGTTCTTC. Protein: CASSSPRDEQFF.

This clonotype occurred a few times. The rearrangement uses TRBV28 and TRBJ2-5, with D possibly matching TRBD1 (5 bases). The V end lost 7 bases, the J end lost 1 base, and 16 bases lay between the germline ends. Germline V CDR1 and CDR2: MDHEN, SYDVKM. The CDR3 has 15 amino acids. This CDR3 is CASTSGGAAQETQYF. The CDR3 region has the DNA TGTGCCAGCACCTCAGGTGGGGCGGCCCAAGAGACCCAGTACTTC.

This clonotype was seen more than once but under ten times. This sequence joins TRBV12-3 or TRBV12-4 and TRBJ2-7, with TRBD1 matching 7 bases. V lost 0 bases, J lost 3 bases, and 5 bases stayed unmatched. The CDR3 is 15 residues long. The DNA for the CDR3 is TGTGCCAGCAGTTTAGCAGGACAGGTTTTCTACGAGCAGTACTTC. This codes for CASSLAGQVFYEQYF.

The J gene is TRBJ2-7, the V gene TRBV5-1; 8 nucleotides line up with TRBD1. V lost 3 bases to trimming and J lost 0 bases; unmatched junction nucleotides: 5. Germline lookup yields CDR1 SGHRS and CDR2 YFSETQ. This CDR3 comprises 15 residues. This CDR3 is CASSSGQVPSYEQYF. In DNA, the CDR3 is TGCGCCAGCAGCTCGGGACAGGTACCCTCCTACGAGCAGTACTTC.

The CDR3 sequence: CASKKAPAGGPHEQFF. Here the CDR3 DNA reads TGTGCCAGCAAAAAAGCCCCAGCGGGGGGGCCCCATGAGCAGTTCTTC. This chain links TRBV3-1 with TRBJ2-1, with 10 positions matching TRBD2. The germline V gene encodes CDR1 LGHDT and CDR2 YNNKEL (reference sequence). The trim removed 7 bases at V and 8 bases at J, leaving 14 bases unmatched. The CDR3 is 16 amino acids.

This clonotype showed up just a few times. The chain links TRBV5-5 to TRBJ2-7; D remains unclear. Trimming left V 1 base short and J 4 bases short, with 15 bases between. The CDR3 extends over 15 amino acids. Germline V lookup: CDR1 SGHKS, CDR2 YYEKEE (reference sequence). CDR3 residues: CASSLRPQDLYEQYF. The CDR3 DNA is TGTGCCAGCAGCTTGAGGCCACAAGACTTGTACGAGCAGTACTTC.

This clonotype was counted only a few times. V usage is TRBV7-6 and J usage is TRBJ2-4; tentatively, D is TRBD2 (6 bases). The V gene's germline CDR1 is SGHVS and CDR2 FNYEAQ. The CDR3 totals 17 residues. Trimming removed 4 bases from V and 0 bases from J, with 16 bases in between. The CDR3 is CASSSDWGGLAKNIQYF. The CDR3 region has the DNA TGTGCCAGCAGCTCTGACTGGGGAGGACTAGCCAAAAACATTCAGTACTTC.

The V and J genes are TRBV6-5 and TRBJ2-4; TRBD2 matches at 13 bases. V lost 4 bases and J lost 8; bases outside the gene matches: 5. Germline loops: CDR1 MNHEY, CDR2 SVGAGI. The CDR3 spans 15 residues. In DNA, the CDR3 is TGTGCCAGCAGTTCGGGGACTAGCGGGGATGACATTCAGTACTTC. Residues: CASSSGTSGDDIQYF.

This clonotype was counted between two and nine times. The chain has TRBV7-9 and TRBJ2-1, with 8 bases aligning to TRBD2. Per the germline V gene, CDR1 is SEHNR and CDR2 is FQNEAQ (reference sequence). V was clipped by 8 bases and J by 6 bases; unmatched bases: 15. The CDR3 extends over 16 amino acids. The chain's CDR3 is CASLGPGGALGNEQFF. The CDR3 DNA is TGTGCCAGCCTCGGCCCCGGGGGGGCCTTAGGCAATGAGCAGTTCTTC.

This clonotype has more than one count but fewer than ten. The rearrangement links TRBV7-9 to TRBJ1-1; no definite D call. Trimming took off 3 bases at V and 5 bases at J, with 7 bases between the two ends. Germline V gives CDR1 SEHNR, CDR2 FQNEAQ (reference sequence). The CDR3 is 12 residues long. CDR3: CASSLSITEAFF. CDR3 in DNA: TGTGCCAGCAGCTTGAGCATAACTGAAGCTTTCTTT.

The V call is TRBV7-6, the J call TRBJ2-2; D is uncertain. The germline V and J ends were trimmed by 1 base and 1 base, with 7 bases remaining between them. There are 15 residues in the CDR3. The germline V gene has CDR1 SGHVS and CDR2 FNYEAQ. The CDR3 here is CASSLEARNTGELFF. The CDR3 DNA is TGTGCCAGCAGCTTAGAAGCCCGGAACACCGGGGAGCTGTTTTTT.

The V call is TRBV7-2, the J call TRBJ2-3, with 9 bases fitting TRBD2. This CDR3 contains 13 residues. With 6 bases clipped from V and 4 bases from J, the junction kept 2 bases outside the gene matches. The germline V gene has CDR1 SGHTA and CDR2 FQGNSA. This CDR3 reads CASSRTSADTQYF. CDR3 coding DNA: TGTGCCAGCAGTCGGACTAGCGCAGATACGCAGTATTTT.

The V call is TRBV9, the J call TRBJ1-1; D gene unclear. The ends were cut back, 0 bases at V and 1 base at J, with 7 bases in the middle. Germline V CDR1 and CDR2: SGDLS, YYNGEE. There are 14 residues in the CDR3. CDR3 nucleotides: TGTGCCAGCAGCGTAGCTTCCAAGAACACTGAAGCTTTCTTT. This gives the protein CASSVASKNTEAFF.

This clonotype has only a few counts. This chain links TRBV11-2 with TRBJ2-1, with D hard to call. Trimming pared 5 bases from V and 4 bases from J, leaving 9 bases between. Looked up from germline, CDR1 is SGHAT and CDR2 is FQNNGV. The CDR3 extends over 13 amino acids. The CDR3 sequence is CASSKEGYNEQFF. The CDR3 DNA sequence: TGTGCCAGCAGCAAGGAAGGATACAATGAGCAGTTCTTC.

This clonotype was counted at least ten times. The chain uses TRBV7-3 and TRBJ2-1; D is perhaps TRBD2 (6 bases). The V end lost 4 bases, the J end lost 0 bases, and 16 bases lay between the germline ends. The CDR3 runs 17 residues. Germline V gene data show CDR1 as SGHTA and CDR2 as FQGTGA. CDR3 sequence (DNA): TGTGCCAGCAGCTCCTTGGGAGGCTCGAGCTCCTACAATGAGCAGTTCTTC. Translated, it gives CASSSLGGSSSYNEQFF.

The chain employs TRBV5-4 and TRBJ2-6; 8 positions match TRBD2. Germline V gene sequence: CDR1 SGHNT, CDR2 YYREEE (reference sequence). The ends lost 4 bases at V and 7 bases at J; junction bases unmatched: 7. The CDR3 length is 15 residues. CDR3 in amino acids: CASSLKREYANVLTF. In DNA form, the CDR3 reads TGTGCCAGCAGCCTAAAGCGGGAGTATGCCAACGTCCTGACTTTC. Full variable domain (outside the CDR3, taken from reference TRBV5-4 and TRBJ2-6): ETGVTQSPTHLIKTRGQQVTLRCSSQSGHNTVSWYQQALGQGPQFIFQYYREEENGRGNFPPRFSGLQFPNYSSELNVNALELDDSALYLCASSLKREYANVLTFGAGSRLTVL.

The DNA for the CDR3 is TGTGCCAGCAGTCGGGACAGGGGGAATGAAAAACTGTTTTTT. This sequence encodes CASSRDRGNEKLFF. The chain has TRBV27 and TRBJ1-4; 11 nucleotides match TRBD1. V trimming: 5 bases; J trimming: 5 bases; junction bases outside the gene matches: 1. The CDR3 is 14 amino acids. CDR1 and CDR2 (germline): MNHEY, SMNVEV (reference sequence).